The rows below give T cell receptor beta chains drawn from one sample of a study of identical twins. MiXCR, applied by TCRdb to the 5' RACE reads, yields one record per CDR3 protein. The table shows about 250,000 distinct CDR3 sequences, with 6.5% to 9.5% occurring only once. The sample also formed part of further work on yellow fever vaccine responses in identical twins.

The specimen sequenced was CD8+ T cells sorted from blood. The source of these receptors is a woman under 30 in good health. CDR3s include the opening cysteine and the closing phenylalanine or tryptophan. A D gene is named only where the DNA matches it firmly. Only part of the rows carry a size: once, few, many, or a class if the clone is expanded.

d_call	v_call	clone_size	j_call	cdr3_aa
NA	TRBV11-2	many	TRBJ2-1	CASSTGLQFF
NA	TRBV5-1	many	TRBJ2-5	CASSTGTGEETQYF
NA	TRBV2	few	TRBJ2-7	CASSGWTPGSSYEQYF
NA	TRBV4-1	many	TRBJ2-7	CASSQGPQGSYEQYF
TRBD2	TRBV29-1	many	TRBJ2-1	CSVRLAGVNEQFF
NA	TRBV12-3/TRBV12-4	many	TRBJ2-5	CASSSQGQETQYF
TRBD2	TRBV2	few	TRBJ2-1	CASRGLAGEEQFF
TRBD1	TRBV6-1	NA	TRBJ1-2	CASRGLQGAFIYGYTF
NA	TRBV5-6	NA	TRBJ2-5	CASSLRGEETQYF
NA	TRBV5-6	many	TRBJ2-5	CASSLSDPGEDEWETQYF
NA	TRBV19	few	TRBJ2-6	CASMLSSGANVLTF
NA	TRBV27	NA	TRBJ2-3	CASRISQFSPDGDTQYF
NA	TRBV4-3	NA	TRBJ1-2	CASSQTLSDYGYTF
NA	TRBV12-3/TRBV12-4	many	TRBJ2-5	CASRPRGGFETQYF
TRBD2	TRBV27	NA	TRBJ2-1	CASSLYAGGPDEQFF
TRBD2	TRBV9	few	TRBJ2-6	CASSVPGGRSSGANVLTF
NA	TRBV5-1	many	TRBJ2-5	CASSLEGAQETQYF
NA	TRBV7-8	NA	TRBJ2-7	CASSFRPQGRYEQYF
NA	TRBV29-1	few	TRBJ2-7	CSVRRASSYEQYF
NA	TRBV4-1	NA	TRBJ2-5	CASSQEGGWETQYF
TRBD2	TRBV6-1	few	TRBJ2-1	CASSAGLADNNEQFF
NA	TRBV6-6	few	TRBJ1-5	CASSYGGPQHF
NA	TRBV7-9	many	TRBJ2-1	CASRSLDTFSYNEQFF
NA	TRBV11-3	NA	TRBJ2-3	CASSFRSTDTQYF
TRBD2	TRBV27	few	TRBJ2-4	CASSLTAGGAKNIQYF
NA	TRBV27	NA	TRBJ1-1	CASSDLMGTEAFF
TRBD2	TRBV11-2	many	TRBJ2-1	CASSKLALGEQFF
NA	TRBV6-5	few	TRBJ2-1	CASSYGVRNEQFF
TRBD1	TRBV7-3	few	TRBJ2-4	CASLWDRVKIGIQYF
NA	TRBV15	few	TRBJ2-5	CATSRGTDQETQYF
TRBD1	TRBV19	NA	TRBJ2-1	CASSIVEGAYRNEQFF